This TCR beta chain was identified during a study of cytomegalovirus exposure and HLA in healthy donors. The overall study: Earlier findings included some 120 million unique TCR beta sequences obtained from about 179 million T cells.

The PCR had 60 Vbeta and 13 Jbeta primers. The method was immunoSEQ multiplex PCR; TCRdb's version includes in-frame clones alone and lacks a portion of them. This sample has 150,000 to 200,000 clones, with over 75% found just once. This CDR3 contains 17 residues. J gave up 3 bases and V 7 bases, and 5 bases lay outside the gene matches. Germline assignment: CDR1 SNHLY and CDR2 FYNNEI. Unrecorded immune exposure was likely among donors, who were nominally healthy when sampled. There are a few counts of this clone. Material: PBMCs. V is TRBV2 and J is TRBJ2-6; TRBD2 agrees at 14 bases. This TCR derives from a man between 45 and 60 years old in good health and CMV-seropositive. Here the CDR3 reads CASTGTSGSFGANVLTF. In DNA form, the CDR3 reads TGTGCCAGCACCGGGACTAGCGGGAGTTTTGGGGCCAACGTCCTGACTTTC.